The 13 T cell receptor beta chains presented below share a single source sample, sequenced in a study of blood T cell repertoires in COVID-19. Here immunoSEQ multiplex PCR was the method, and the copy in TCRdb shows in-frame clones only, minus some. Of hundreds of thousands of clones listed, about 87% are singletons. The sample consisted of PBMCs or T cells enriched from blood (not recorded which). These receptors came from a man aged 50 or older who had been exposed to COVID-19.

The chain links TRBV19 to TRBJ2-3, with D possibly matching TRBD2 (6 bases). V lost 7 bases, J lost 5 bases, and 13 bases lay in between. The CDR3 sequence is 13 residues long. CDR1 LNHDA and CDR2 SQIVND come from the germline V gene (reference sequence). CDR3 bases: TGTGCCAGTAAGGTAGCGGTTGGAGATACGCAGTATTTT. Amino acid sequence: CASKVAVGDTQYF.

The V gene is TRBV6-5, the J gene TRBJ1-2; 9 bases fit TRBD1. The V gene end was trimmed by 5 bases and the J gene end by 7 bases; junction bases not matched to a gene: 8. The CDR3 totals 14 residues. From germline, CDR1 is MNHEY and CDR2 SVGAGI. DNA of the CDR3: TGTGCCAGCAGTCGCACAGGGGGCCAGATTGGCTACACCTTC. It yields the protein CASSRTGGQIGYTF.

CDR3 in DNA: TGTGCCAGCAGTGGCTGGCTAGCGGGGCAAGAGACCCAGTACTTC. It specifies CASSGWLAGQETQYF. The J gene is TRBJ2-5, the V gene TRBV2; 9 nucleotides match TRBD2. CDR1 and CDR2 (germline): SNHLY, FYNNEI. The junction had 5 bases not matched to a gene; V was cut back by 4 bases and J by 2 bases. This CDR3 is built from 15 residues.

Comment on this clone: One junction end disagrees with the germline gene, perhaps due to a read error. The rearrangement joins TRBV24-1 to TRBJ2-3, with D possibly matching TRBD1 (6 bases). This CDR3 comprises 15 residues. Germline V gene data show CDR1 as KGHDR and CDR2 as SFDVKD. CDR3: CATRDSLGASDTQYF. CDR3 sequence (DNA): TGTGCCACCAGGGATTCCCTGGGGGCCTCAGATACGCAGTATTTT.

Note on this clone: The junction and the germline gene differ at one end; a read error may be behind it. The chain has TRBV2 and TRBJ1-2, with D possibly matching TRBD1 (6 bases). In germline, CDR1 is SNHLY, CDR2 FYNNEI. The CDR3 sequence is 13 residues long. CDR3 in amino acids: CAGNRVSNYGYTF. The CDR3 region has the DNA TGTGCCGGGAACAGGGTCTCTAACTATGGTTACACCTTC.

V and J are TRBV28 and TRBJ2-2, with 9 bases matching TRBD2. CDR3 length equals 15 residues. Trimming cost V 7 bases and J 1 base; bases outside gene matches: 4. Germline loops: CDR1 MDHEN, CDR2 SYDVKM. In DNA form, the CDR3 reads TGTGCCAGCATGGGTAGCGGGGGGAACACCGGGGAGCTGTTTTTT. Its protein product is CASMGSGGNTGELFF. The variable domain in full, completed from reference TRBV28 and TRBJ2-2, reads DVKVTQSSRYLVKRTGEKVFLECVQDMDHENMFWYRQDPGLGLRLIYFSYDVKMKEKGDIPEGYSVSREKKERFSLILESASTNQTSMYLCASMGSGGNTGELFFGEGSRLTVL.

The chain employs TRBV11-2 and TRBJ1-6, with D perhaps matching TRBD1 (6 bases). The V end lost 2 bases, the J end lost 8 bases, and 16 bases lay between the germline ends. Germline assignment: CDR1 SGHAT and CDR2 FQNNGV. This CDR3 region has 16 residues. The CDR3 sequence: CASSLSKTGLYSPLHF. Written as DNA, the CDR3 is TGTGCCAGCAGCTTATCGAAGACAGGCTTATATTCACCCCTCCACTTT.

This sequence joins TRBV2 and TRBJ2-3; D is unresolved. The CDR3 covers 13 residues. Trimming removed 8 bases at V and 8 bases at J, with 17 bases between. The germline CDR1 and CDR2 sequences are SNHLY and FYNNEI. The CDR3 region has the DNA TGTGCCAGCGTCCGAGACGCCCTAGGTACGCAGTATTTT. Translated, it gives CASVRDALGTQYF.

V usage is TRBV9 and J usage is TRBJ1-3; perhaps TRBD1 as D (6 bases). The V gene's germline CDR1 is SGDLS and CDR2 YYNGEE. There are 19 residues in the CDR3. Trimming took off 0 bases at V and 0 bases at J, with 19 bases between the two ends. The CDR3 DNA reads TGTGCCAGCAGCGTAGCTTTAGGCGGACAGATTCACTCTGGAAACACCATATATTTT. It translates to CASSVALGGQIHSGNTIYF.

The gene calls are TRBV11-2 and TRBJ1-1; 11 nucleotides line up with TRBD1. The CDR3 has 14 amino acids. CDR1 is SGHAT and CDR2 is FQNNGV in the germline V gene. V lost 2 bases and J lost 11; bases outside the gene matches: 7. CDR3 DNA: TGTGCCAGCAGCTTATATGGACAGGGGGCGGGCGCTTTCTTT. Its protein is CASSLYGQGAGAFF.

The rearrangement joins TRBV6-5 to TRBJ1-4; no clear D gene. The V gene's germline CDR1 is MNHEY and CDR2 SVGAGI. Between the trimmed V and J ends, which lost 2 bases and 3 bases, there was a span of 7 bases. The CDR3 length is 14 residues. The CDR3: CASSYPGPNEKLFF. In nucleotides, the CDR3 is TGTGCCAGCAGTTACCCGGGTCCTAATGAAAAACTGTTTTTT.

The rearrangement links TRBV10-1 to TRBJ1-6, with 7 bases lining up with TRBD1. The V segment lost 1 base and the J segment 7 bases; nucleotides outside the gene matches: 4. This CDR3 contains 15 residues. Germline V CDR1 and CDR2: WNHNN, SYGVQD (reference sequence). The CDR3 region is CASSEYPDRNSPLHF. The CDR3 nucleotides are TGCGCCAGCAGTGAGTATCCGGACAGGAATTCACCCCTCCACTTT.

This rearrangement joins TRBV13 to TRBJ1-2; D call uncertain. The V end was cut by 4 bases, the J end by 1 base, with 10 bases between. CDR1 is PRHDT and CDR2 is FYEKMQ in the germline V gene (reference sequence). The CDR3 consists of 14 residues. This CDR3 is CASSSGDFNYGYTF. CDR3 sequence (DNA): TGTGCCAGCAGCTCCGGAGATTTTAACTATGGCTACACCTTC.